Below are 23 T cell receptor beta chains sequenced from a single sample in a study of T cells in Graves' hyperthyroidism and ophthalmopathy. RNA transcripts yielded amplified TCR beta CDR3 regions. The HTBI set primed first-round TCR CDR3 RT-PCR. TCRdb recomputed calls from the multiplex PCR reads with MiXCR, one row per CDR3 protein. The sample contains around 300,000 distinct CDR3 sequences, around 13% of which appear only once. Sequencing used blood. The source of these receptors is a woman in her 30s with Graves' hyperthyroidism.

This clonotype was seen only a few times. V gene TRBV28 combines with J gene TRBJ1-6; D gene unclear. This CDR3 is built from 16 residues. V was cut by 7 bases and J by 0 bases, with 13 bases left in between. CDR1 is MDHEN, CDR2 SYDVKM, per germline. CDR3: CASTVGCGSYNSPLHF. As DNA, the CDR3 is TGTGCCAGCACCGTTGGGTGCGGCTCCTATAATTCACCCCTCCACTTT.

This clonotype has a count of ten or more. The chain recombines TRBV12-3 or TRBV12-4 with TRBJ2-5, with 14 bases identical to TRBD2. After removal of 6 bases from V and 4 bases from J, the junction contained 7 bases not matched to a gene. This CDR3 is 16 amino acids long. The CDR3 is CASSTGLAGVIETQYF. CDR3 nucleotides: TGTGCCAGCAGCACGGGACTAGCGGGAGTTATAGAGACCCAGTACTTC.

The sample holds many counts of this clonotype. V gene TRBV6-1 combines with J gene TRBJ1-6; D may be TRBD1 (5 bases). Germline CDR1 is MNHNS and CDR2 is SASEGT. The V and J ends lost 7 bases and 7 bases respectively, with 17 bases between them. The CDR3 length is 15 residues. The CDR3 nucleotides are TGTGCCAGCAACCTCGGGACCTCGGGGAATTCACCCCTCCACTTT. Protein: CASNLGTSGNSPLHF.

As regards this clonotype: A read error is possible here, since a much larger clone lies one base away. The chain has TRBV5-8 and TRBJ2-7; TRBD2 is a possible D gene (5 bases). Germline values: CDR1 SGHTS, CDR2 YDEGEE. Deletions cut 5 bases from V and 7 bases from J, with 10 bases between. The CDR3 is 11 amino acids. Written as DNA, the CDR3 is TGTGCCAGCAGATCACGGGGTGAGCAGTACTTC. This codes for CASRSRGEQYF.

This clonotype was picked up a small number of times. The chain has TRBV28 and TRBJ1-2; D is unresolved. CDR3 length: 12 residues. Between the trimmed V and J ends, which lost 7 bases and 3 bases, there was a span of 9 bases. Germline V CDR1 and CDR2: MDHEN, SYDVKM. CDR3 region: CASNIDDYGYTF. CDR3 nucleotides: TGTGCCAGCAACATAGACGACTATGGCTACACCTTC.

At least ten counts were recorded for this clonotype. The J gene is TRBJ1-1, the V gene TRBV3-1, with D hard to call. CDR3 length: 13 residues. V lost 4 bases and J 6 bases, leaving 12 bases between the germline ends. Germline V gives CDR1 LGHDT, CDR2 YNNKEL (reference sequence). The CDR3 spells CASSLEGRAEAFF. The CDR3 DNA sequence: TGTGCCAGCAGCCTGGAAGGGCGGGCTGAAGCTTTCTTT. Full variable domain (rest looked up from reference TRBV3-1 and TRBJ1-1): DTAVSQTPKYLVTQMGNDKSIKCEQNLGHDTMYWYKQDSKKFLKIMFSYNNKELIINETVPNRFSPKSPDKAHLNLHINSLELGDSAVYFCASSLEGRAEAFFGQGTRLTVV.

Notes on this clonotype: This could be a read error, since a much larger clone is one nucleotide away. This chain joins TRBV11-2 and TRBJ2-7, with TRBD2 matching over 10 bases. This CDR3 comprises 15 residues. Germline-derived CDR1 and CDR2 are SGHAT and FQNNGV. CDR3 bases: TGTGCCGGCAGCGCCTGGACTAGCGGCAGTGGCGAGCAGTACTTC. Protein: CAGSAWTSGSGEQYF.

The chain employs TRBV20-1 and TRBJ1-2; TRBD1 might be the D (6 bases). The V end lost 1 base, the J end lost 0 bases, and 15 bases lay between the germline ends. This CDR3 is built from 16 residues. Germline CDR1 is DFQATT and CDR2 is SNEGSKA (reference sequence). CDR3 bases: TGCAGTGCTAGAGGTTGGACAGCCAACACTAACTATGGCTACACCTTC. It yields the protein CSARGWTANTNYGYTF.

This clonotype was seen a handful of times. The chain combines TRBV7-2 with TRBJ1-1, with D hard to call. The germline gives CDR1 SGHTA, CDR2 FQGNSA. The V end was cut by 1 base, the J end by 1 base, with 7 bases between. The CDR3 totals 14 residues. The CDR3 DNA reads TGTGCCAGCAGCTTAGGACAACGGAACACTGAAGCTTTCTTT. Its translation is CASSLGQRNTEAFF. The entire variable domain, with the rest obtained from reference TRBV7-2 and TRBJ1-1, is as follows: GAGVSQSPSNKVTEKGKDVELRCDPISGHTALYWYRQSLGQGLEFLIYFQGNSAPDKSGLPSDRFSAERTGGSVSTLTIQRTQQEDSAVYLCASSLGQRNTEAFFGQGTRLTVV.

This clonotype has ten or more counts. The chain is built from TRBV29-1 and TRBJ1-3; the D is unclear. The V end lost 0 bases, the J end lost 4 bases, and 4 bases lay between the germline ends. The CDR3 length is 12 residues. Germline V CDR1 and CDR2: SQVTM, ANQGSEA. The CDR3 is CSVEDKGNTIYF. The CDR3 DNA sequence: TGCAGCGTTGAAGATAAAGGAAACACCATATATTTT.

CDR3 sequence (DNA): TGTGCCAGTAGGACGGATAACCGGGCCAAAGCTTTCTTT. It is translated as CASRTDNRAKAFF. The gene calls are TRBV19 and TRBJ1-1; D ambiguous. Germline CDR1 reads LNHDA; CDR2 reads SQIVND (reference sequence). The CDR3 covers 13 residues. The V gene lost 6 bases and the J gene lost 9 bases, with 17 bases spanning the gap.

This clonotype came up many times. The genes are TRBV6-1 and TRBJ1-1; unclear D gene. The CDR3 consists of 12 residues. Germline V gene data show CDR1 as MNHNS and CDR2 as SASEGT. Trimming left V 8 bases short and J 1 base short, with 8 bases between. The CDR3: CASVGRNTEAFF. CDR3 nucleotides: TGTGCCAGCGTAGGCAGGAACACTGAAGCTTTCTTT.

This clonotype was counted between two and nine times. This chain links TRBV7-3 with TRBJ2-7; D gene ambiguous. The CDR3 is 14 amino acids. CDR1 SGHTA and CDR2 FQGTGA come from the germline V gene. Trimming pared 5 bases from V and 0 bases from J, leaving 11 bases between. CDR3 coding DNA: TGTGCCAGCAGCCCCCACCACGGCTCCTACGAGCAGTACTTC. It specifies CASSPHHGSYEQYF.

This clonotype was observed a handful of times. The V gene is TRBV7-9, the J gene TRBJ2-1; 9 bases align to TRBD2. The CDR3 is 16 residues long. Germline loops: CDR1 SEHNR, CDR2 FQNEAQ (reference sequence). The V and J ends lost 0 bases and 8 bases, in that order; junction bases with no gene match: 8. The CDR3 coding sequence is TGTGCCAGCAGCTTAGCCCTGGGACTAGCAAGGGATGAGCAGTTCTTC. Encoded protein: CASSLALGLARDEQFF.

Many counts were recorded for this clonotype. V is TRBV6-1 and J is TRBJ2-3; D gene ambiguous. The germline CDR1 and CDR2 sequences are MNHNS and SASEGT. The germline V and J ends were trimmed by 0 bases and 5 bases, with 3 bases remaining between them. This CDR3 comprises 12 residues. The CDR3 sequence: CASSEAGDTQYF. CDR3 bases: TGTGCCAGCAGTGAAGCGGGAGATACGCAGTATTTT.

CDR3 protein: CASSYFETHSPLHF. CDR3 sequence (DNA): TGTGCCAGCAGTTACTTCGAAACCCATTCACCCCTCCACTTT. V usage is TRBV6-6 and J usage is TRBJ1-6, with D unresolved. The germline V gene encodes CDR1 MNHNY and CDR2 SVGAGI (reference sequence). Trimming removed 1 base at V and 8 bases at J, with 9 bases between. The CDR3 length is 14 residues.

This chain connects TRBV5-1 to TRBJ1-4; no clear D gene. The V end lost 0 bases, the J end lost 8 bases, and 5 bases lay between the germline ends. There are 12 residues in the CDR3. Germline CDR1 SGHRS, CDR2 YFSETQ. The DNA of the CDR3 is TGCGCCAGCAGCTTGGACAGCGAAAAACTGTTTTTT. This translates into CASSLDSEKLFF.

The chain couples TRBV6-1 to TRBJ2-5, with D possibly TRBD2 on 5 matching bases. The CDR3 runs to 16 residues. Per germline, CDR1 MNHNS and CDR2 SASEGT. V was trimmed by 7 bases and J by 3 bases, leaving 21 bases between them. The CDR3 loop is CASIGKGGGFEETQYF. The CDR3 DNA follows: TGTGCCAGCATAGGGAAGGGCGGCGGGTTCGAAGAGACCCAGTACTTC.

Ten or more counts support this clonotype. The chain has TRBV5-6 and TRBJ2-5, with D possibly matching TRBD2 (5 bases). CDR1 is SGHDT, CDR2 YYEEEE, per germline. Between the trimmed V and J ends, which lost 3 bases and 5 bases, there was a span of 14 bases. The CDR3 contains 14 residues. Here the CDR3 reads CASSSSTAGETQYF. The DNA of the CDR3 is TGTGCCAGCAGCTCGTCGACCGCGGGTGAGACCCAGTACTTC.

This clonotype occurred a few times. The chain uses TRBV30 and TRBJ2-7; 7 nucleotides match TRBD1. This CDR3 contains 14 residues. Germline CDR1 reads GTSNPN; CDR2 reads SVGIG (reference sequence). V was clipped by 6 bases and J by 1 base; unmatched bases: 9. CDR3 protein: CACSRDSESYEQYF. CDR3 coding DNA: TGTGCCTGTAGCCGGGACAGCGAGTCCTACGAGCAGTACTTC.

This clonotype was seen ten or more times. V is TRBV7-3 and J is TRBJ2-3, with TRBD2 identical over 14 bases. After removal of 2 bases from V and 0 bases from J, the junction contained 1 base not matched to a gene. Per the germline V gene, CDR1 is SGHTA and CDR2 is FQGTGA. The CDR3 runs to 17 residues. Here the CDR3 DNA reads TGTGCCAGCAGCTTAGGACTAGCGGGAGGAAGCACAGATACGCAGTATTTT. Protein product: CASSLGLAGGSTDTQYF.

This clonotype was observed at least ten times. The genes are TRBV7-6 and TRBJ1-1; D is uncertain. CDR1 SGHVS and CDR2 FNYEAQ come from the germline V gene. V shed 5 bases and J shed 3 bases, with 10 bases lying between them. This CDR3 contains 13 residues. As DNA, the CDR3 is TGTGCCAGCAGCCCCCAGGTGGACACTGAAGCTTTCTTT. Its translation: CASSPQVDTEAFF. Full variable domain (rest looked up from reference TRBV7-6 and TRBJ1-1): GAGVSQSPRYKVTKRGQDVALRCDPISGHVSLYWYRQALGQGPEFLTYFNYEAQQDKSGLPNDRFSAERPEGSISTLTIQRTEQRDSAMYRCASSPQVDTEAFFGQGTRLTVV.

CDR3 nucleotide sequence: TGTGCCAGCAGCCAAGATTCGGGGACAGGATCCAATGAGCAGTTCTTC. Translating it yields CASSQDSGTGSNEQFF. The gene calls are TRBV4-2 and TRBJ2-1, with 8 positions matching TRBD1. In germline, CDR1 is LGHNA, CDR2 YNFKEQ. The ends lost 0 bases at V and 6 bases at J; junction bases unmatched: 7. This CDR3 has 16 amino acids.